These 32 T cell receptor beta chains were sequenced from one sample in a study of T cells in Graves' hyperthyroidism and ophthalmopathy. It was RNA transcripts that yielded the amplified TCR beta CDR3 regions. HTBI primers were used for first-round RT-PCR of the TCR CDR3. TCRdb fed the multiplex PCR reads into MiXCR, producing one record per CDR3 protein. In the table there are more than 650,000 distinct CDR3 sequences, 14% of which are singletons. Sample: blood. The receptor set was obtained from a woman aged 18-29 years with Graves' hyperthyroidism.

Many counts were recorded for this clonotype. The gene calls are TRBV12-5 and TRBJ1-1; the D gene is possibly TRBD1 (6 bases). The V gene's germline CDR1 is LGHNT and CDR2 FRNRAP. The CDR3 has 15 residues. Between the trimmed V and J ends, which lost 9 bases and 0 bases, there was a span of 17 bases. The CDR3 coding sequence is TGTGCTAGACCCAAGGACAGCCCCATGAACACTGAAGCTTTCTTT. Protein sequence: CARPKDSPMNTEAFF.

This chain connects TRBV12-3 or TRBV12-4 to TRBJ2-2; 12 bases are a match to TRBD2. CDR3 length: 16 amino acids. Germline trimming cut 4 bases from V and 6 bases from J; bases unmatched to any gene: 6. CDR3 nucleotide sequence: TGTGCCAGCAGTTCTCTGACTAGCGGGAGTTCCGGGGAGCTGTTTTTT. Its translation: CASSSLTSGSSGELFF.

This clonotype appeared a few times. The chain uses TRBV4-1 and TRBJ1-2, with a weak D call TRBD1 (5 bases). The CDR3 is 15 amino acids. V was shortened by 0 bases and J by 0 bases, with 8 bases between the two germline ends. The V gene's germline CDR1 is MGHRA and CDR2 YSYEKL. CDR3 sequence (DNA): TGCGCCAGCAGCCAAGAAGACAGCGCTAACTATGGCTACACCTTC. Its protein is CASSQEDSANYGYTF.

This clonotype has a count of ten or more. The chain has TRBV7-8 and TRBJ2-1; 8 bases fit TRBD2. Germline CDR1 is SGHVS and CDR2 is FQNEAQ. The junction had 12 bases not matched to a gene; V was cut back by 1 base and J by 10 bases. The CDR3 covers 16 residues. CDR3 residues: CASSLGAAGEAGEQFF. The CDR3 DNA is TGTGCCAGCAGCTTAGGGGCAGCGGGAGAGGCAGGGGAGCAGTTCTTC.

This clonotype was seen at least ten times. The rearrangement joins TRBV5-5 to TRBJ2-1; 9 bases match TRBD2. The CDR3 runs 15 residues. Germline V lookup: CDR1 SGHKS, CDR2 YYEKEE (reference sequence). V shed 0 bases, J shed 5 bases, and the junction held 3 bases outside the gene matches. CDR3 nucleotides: TGTGCCAGCAGCTTGGCTAGCGGGATCGACAATGAGCAGTTCTTC. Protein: CASSLASGIDNEQFF.

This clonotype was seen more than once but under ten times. As DNA, the CDR3 is TGTGCCAGCAGCTCCCTCCCCGAGGCCAAAAACATTCAGTACTTC. Translation gives CASSSLPEAKNIQYF. The chain joins TRBV5-6 to TRBJ2-4; D is unresolved. Trimming removed 3 bases at V and 1 base at J, with 11 bases between. CDR1 is SGHDT, CDR2 YYEEEE, per germline. The CDR3 consists of 15 residues.

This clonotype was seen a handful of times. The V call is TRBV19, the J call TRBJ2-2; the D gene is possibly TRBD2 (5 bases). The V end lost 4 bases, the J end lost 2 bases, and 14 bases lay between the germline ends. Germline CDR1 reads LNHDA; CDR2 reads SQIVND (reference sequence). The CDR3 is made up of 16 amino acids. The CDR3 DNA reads TGTGCCAGTAGTACCCGGGGTCGGGTTAACACCGGGGAGCTGTTTTTT. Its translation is CASSTRGRVNTGELFF.

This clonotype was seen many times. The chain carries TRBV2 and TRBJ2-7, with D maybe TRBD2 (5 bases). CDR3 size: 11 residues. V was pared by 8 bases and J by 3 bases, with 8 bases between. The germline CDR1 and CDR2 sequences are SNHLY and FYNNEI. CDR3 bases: TGTGCCAGCTCGGGGTACTACGAGCAGTACTTC. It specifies CASSGYYEQYF. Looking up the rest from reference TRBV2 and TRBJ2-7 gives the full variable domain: EPEVTQTPSHQVTQMGQEVILRCVPISNHLYFYWYRQILGQKVEFLVSFYNNEISEKSEIFDDQFSVERPDGSNFTLKIRSTKLEDSAMYFCASSGYYEQYFGPGTRLTVT.

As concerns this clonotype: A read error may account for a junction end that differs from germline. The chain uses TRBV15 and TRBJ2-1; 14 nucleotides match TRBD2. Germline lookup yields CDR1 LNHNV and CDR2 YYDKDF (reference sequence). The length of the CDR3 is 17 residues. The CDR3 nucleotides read TGTGCCACCAGCAGTCCCGGGACTAGCGGGAGATCTGGTGAGCAGGTCTTC. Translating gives CATSSPGTSGRSGEQVF.

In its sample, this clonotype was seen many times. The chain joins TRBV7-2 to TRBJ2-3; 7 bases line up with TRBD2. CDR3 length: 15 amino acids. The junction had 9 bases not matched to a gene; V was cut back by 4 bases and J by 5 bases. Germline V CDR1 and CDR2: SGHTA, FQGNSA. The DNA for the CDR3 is TGTGCCAGCAGCTCCCGCGCTAGCGGAAGAGATACGCAGTATTTT. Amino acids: CASSSRASGRDTQYF. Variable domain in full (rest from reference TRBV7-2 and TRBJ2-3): GAGVSQSPSNKVTEKGKDVELRCDPISGHTALYWYRQSLGQGLEFLIYFQGNSAPDKSGLPSDRFSAERTGGSVSTLTIQRTQQEDSAVYLCASSSRASGRDTQYFGPGTRLTVL.

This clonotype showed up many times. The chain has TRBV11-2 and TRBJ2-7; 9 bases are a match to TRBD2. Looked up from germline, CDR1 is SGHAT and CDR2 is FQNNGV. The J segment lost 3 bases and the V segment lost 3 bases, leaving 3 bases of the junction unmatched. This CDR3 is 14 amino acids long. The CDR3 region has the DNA TGTGCCAGCAGCTTGAGACTAGCGGTCTACGAGCAGTACTTC. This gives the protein CASSLRLAVYEQYF.

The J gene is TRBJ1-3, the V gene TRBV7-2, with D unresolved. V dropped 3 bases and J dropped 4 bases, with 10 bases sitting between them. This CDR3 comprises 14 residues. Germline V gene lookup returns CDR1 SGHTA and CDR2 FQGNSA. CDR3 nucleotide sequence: TGTGCCAGCAGCTTCGCCATAATGGGAAACACCATATATTTT. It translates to CASSFAIMGNTIYF.

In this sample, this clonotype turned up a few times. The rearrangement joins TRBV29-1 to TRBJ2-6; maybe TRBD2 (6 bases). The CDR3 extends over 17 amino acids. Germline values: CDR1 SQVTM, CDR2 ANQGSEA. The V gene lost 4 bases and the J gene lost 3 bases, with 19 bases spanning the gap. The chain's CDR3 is CSVAYSDGDFGANVLTF. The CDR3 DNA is TGCAGCGTTGCCTATAGCGACGGGGACTTTGGGGCCAACGTCCTGACTTTC.

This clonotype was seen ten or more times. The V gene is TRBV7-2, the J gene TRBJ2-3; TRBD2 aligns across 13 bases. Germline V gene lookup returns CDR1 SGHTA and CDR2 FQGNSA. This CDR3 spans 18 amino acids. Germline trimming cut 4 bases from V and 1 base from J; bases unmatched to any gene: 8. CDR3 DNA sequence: TGTGCCAGCAGCTCCTCCGGACTAGCGGGAGTAGGCACAGATACGCAGTATTTT. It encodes CASSSSGLAGVGTDTQYF.

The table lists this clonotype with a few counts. The CDR3 DNA is TGCGCCAGCAGCCAAGATCTATCGGGGGGGGAGCTGTTTTTT. Encoded protein: CASSQDLSGGELFF. The chain is built from TRBV4-3 and TRBJ2-2; perhaps TRBD2 as D (5 bases). V lost 0 bases and J lost 8, with 10 bases in between. Germline CDR1 LGHNA, CDR2 YSLEER. The CDR3 has 14 residues.

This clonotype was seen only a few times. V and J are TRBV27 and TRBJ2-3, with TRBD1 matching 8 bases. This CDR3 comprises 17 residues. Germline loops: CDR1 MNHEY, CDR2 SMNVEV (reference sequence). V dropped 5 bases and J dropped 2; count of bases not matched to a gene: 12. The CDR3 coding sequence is TGTGCCAGCAGTACAGATACAGGGGGTCCCTCCACAGATACGCAGTATTTT. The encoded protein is CASSTDTGGPSTDTQYF.

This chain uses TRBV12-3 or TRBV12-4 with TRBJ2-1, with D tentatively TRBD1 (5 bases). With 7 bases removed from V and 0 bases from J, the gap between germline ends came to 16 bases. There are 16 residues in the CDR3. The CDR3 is CASTADSPRSYNEQFF. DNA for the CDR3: TGTGCCAGCACTGCAGACAGCCCCCGCTCCTACAATGAGCAGTTCTTC.

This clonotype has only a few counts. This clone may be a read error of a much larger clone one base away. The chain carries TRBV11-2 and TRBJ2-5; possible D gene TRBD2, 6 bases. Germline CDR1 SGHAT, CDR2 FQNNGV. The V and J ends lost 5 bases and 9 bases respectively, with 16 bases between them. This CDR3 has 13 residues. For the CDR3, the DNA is TGTGCCAGCAGCCCAGAGGTAGGGGAGGCCCAGTACTTC. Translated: CASSPEVGEAQYF.

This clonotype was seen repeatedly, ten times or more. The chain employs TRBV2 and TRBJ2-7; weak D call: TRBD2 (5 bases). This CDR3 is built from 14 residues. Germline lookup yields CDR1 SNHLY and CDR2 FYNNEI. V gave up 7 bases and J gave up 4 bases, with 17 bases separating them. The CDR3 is CASIFRGLTYEQYF. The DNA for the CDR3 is TGTGCCAGCATTTTTCGGGGTTTGACTTACGAGCAGTACTTC.

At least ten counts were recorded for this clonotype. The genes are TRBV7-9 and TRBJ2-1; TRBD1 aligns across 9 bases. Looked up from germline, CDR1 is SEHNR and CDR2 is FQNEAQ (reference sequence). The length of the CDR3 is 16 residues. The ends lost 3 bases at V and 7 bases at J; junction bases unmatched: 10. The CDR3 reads CASSLGTGSGNNEQFF. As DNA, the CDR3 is TGTGCCAGCAGCTTGGGGACAGGGTCAGGGAATAATGAGCAGTTCTTC.

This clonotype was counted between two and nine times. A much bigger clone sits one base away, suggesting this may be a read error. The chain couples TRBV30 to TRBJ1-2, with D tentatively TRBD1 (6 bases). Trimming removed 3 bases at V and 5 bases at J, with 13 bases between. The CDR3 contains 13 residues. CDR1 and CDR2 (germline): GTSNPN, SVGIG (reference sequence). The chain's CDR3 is CAWSEGDTYGYTF. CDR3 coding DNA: TGTGCCTGGAGCGAGGGGGATACATATGGCTACACCTTC.

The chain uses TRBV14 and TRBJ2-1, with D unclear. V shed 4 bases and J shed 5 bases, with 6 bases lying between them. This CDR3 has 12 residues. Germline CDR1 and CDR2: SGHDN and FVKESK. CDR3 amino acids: CASSPYHNEQFF. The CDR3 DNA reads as TGTGCCAGCAGCCCCTACCACAATGAGCAGTTCTTC.

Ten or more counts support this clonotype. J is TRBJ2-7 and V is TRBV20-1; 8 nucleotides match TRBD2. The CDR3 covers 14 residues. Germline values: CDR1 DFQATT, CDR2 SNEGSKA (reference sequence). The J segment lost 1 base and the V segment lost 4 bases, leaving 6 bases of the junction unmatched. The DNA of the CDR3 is TGCAGTGCTACTGACGGGACTAGATCCTACGAGCAGTACTTC. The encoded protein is CSATDGTRSYEQYF.

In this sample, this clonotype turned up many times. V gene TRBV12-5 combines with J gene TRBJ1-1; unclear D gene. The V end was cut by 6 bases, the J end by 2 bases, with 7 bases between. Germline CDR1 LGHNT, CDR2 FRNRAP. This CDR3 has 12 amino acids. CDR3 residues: CASGYGNTEAFF. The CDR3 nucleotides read TGTGCTAGTGGGTACGGTAACACTGAAGCTTTCTTT.

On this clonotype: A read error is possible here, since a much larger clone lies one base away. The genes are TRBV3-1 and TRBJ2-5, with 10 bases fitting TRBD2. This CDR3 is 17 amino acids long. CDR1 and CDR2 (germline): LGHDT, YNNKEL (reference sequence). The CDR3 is CTSSQDALAGVSETQYF. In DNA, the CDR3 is TGTACCAGCAGCCAAGATGCCCTAGCGGGAGTGTCGGAGACCCAGTACTTC.

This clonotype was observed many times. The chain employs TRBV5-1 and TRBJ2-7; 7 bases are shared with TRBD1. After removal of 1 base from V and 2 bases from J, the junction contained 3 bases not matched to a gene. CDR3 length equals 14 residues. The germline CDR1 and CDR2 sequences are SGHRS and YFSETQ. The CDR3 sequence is CASSLQGETYEQYF. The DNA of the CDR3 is TGCGCCAGCAGCTTGCAGGGGGAGACCTACGAGCAGTACTTC. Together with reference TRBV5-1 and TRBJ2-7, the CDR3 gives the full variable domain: KAGVTQTPRYLIKTRGQQVTLSCSPISGHRSVSWYQQTPGQGLQFLFEYFSETQRNKGNFPGRFSGRQFSNSRSEMNVSTLELGDSALYLCASSLQGETYEQYFGPGTRLTVT.

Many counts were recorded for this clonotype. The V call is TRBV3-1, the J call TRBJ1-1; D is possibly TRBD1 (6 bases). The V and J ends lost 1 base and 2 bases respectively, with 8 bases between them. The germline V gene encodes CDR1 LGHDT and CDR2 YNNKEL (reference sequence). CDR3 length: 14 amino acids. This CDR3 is CASSQGGANTEAFF. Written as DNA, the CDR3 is TGTGCCAGCAGCCAAGGGGGGGCTAACACTGAAGCTTTCTTT.

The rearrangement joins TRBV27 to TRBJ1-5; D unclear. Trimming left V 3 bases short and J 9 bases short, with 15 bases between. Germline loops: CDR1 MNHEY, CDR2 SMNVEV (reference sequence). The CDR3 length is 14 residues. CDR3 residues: CASSFLPLMGPQHF. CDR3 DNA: TGTGCCAGCAGTTTCCTACCACTCATGGGGCCCCAGCATTTT.

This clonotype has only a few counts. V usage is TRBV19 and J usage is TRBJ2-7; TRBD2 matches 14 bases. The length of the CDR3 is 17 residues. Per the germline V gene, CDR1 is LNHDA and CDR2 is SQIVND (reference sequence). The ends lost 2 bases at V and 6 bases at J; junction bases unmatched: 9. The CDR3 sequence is CASSIPLGLAGVVEQYF. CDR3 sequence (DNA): TGTGCCAGTAGTATACCCCTGGGACTAGCGGGAGTTGTCGAGCAGTACTTC.

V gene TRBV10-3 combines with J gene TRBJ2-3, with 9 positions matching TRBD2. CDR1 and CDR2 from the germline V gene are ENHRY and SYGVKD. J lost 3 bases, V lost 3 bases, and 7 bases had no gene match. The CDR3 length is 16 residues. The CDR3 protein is CAISEEIAGATDTQYF. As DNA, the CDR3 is TGTGCCATCAGTGAAGAGATAGCGGGAGCGACAGATACGCAGTATTTT.

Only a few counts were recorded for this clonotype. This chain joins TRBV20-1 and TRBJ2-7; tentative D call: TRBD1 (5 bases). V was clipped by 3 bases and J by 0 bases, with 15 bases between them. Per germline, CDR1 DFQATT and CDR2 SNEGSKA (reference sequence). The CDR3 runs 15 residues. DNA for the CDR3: TGCAGTGCTAGGGCCAAGGGGCAGAGCTCCTACGAGCAGTACTTC. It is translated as CSARAKGQSSYEQYF.

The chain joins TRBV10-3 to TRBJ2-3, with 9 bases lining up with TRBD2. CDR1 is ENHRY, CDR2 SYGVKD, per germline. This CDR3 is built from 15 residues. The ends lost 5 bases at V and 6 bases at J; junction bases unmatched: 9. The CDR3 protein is CAISFNSGSRDTQYF. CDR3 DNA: TGTGCCATCAGTTTCAATAGCGGGAGTAGGGATACGCAGTATTTT.